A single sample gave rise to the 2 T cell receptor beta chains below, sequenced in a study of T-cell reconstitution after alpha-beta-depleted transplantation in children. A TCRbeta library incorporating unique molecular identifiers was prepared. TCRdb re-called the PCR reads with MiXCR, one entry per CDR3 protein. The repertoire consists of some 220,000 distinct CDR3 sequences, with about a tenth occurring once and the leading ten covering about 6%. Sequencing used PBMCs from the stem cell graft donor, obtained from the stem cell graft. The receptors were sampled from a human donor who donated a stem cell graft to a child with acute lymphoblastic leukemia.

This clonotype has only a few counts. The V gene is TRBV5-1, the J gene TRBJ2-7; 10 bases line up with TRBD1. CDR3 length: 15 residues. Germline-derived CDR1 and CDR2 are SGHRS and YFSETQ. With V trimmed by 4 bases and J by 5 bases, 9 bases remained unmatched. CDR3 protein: CASSGLGTGANEQYF. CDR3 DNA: TGCGCCAGCAGCGGACTAGGGACAGGGGCTAACGAGCAGTACTTC. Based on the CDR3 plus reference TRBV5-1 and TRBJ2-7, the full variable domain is KAGVTQTPRYLIKTRGQQVTLSCSPISGHRSVSWYQQTPGQGLQFLFEYFSETQRNKGNFPGRFSGRQFSNSRSEMNVSTLELGDSALYLCASSGLGTGANEQYFGPGTRLTVT.

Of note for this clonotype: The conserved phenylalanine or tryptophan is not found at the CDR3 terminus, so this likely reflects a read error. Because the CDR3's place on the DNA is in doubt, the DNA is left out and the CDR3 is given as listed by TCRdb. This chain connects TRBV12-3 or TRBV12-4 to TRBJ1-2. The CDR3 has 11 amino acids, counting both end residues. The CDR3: CASSLELEVVI.